This T cell receptor beta chain was profiled in a study of T cell responses to AZD1222 COVID-19 vaccine (dated by TCRdb to the early 2020s). Background for the entire study: AZD1222 recipients whose second dose came at about 4 weeks and those whose second dose came at about 12 weeks were combined into one group, since spike-specific TCR depth and breadth did not differ between the two schedules. Trial participants were enrolled by age into 18-55, 56-69 and 70-plus year subgroups, with around 140, 26 and 57 TCR-sequenced participants respectively. TCR sequencing was performed for about 240 trial participants, of whom some 200 were given two doses of AZD1222 and around 26 were given two doses of MenACWY control vaccine.

The CDR3 regions of human TCRbeta chains were analyzed by immunosequencing. Per the authors' processing: Repertoire TCRs were matched against a reference library of SARS-CoV-2-specific TCRs generated with the MIRA antigen-specificity platform. Breadth meant the fraction of unique TCRs that were SARS-CoV-2-associated, whereas depth meant the fraction of total T cells that were SARS-CoV-2-associated. Each spike-specific TCR was assigned to its reactive spike region and to a CD4 or CD8 class using the MIRA data. Log10-transformed breadth and depth values were compared by one-way ANOVA with Sidak's multiple comparisons tests. What TCRdb holds here is the immuneACCESS table cut down to in-frame rearrangements. Part of the clones is not present; checked against another copy, under half of the missing clones reflect an unresolved V gene, and the others are unexplained. V and J calls plus clone size are reproduced from that table; the DNA served to infer D and trimming. The sample data list approximately 140,000 clones, and approximately 94% of these were observed just once. The ten most abundant clones make up under 2% of the sample.

The time point label on this specimen signifies: baseline before first vaccination. Samples from vaccinated people were obtained from the UK trials COV001 and COV002, which included a single-blind randomized controlled phase 2/3 trial of AZD1222 (ChAdOx1 nCoV-19) in healthy adults. For TCRbeta chain sequencing, PBMC samples were collected from trial participants at day 0 and at day 28 after the second dose. About this clone itself: The clone's antigen remains unknown. Base quality data are lacking; no much larger clone is found one base away.

Here is what the overall study found, with its caveats: Spike-specific TCR breadth and depth rose significantly after two AZD1222 doses compared with day 0 and with MenACWY recipients. Because no samples from the day 14 peak response were available, repertoires could be characterized only after the peak T cell response. The 56-69-year group was small, and its depth increase did not reach significance, likely because of low power. Reportedly, close to half of the unique spike-specific TCRs recognized epitopes lying outside the regions that are mutated in the B.1.351 and B.1.1.7 variants. The vaccine-associated CD4 TCRs covered the entire spike protein, and the dominant responses fell in regions 160-218 and 743-854. Participants were mostly white British, with more females than males. The authors suggested clonal diversity may have been underestimated. Only a handful of AZD1222 recipients were SARS-CoV-2 seropositive at baseline, limiting conclusions about previously exposed vaccinees.

The source was peripheral blood, collected on day 0 of AZD1222 vaccination. The sequence was collected from an adult in good health.

The nucleotide sequence is given as TGTGCCAGCAGTGCAGGGGGGGGCTCCTATAATTCACCCCTCCACTTT. The translation is CASSAGGGSYNSPLHF. The sequence joins TRBV25-1 to TRBJ1-6; 7 bases in the middle match TRBD1. The CDR3 sequence holds 16 residues, the cysteine and phenylalanine included. The read is trimmed to its CDR3 DNA, 48 bases read in frame from base 1. Looking up the germline V gene yields CDR1 MGHDK and CDR2 SYGVNS. Unmatched junction bases come to 3, with V trimmed by 4 bases and J by 0 bases. Joined to the reference TRBV25-1 and TRBJ1-6 proteins, this CDR3 gives the full variable domain: EADIYQTPRYLVIGTGKKITLECSQTMGHDKMYWYQQDPGMELHLIHYSYGVNSTEKGDLSSESTVSRIRTEHFPLTLESARPSHTSQYLCASSAGGGSYNSPLHFGNGTRLTVT.